This TCR beta chain was recovered during a study of cytomegalovirus exposure and HLA in healthy donors. The CDR3 length is 16 residues. CDR1 is LGHNA and CDR2 is YNFKEQ in the germline V gene. V was clipped by 4 bases and J by 3 bases; unmatched bases: 9. Researchers ran the PCR with 60 Vbeta and 13 Jbeta primers. Measured with immunoSEQ multiplex PCR; TCRdb has only the in-frame clones, and not every one. This sample has about 82,000 clones; around 68% occur once, and the top ten carry approximately 15%. The sample holds one count of this clone. The TCR sequence derives from a middle-aged woman in good health and CMV-seropositive. Sequencing input: PBMCs. The rearrangement uses TRBV4-2 and TRBJ2-7; 10 nucleotides match TRBD2. The CDR3 DNA reads as TGTGCCAGCAGCCCCCCGAAGGCTAGCGGGAGCTACGAGCAGTACTTC. Amino acids: CASSPPKASGSYEQYF.